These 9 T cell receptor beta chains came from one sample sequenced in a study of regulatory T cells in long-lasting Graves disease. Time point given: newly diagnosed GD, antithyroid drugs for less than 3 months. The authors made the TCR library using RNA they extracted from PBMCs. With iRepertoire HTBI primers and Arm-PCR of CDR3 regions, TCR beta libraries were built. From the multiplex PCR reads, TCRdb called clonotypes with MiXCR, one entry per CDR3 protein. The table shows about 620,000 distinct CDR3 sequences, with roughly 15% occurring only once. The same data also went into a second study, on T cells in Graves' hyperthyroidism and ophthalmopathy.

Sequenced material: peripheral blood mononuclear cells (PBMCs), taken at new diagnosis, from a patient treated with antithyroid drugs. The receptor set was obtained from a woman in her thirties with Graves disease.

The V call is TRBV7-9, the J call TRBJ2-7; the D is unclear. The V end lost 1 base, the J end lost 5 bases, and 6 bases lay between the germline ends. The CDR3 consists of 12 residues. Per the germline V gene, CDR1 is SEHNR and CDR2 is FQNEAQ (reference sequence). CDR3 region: CASSLDFHEQYF. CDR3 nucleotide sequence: TGTGCCAGCAGCTTAGACTTCCACGAGCAGTACTTC. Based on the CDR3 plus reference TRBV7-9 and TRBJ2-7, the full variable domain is DTGVSQNPRHKITKRGQNVTFRCDPISEHNRLYWYRQTLGQGPEFLTYFQNEAQLEKSRLLSDRFSAERPKGSFSTLEIQRTEQGDSAMYLCASSLDFHEQYFGPGTRLTVT.

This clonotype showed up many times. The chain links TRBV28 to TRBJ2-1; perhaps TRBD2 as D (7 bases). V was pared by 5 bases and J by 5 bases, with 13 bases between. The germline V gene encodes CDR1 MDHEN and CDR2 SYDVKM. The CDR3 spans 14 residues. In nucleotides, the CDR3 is TGTGCCAGCAGTCGCGGGGGCAAAAACAATGAGCAGTTCTTC. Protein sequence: CASSRGGKNNEQFF. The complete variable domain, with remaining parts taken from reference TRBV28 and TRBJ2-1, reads DVKVTQSSRYLVKRTGEKVFLECVQDMDHENMFWYRQDPGLGLRLIYFSYDVKMKEKGDIPEGYSVSREKKERFSLILESASTNQTSMYLCASSRGGKNNEQFFGPGTRLTVL.

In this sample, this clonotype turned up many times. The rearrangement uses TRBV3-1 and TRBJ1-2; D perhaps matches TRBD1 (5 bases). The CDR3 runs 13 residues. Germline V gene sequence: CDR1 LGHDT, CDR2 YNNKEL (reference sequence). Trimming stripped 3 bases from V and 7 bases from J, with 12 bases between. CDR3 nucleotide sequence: TGTGCCAGCAGCCATGCGACAGACGGTGGCTACACCTTC. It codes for CASSHATDGGYTF.

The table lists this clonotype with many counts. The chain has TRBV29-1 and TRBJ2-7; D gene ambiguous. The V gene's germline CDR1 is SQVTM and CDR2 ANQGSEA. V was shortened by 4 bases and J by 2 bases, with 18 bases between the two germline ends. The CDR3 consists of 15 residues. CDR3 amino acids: CSVAPDGLAPYEQYF. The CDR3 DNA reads TGCAGCGTTGCCCCGGACGGCTTGGCCCCCTACGAGCAGTACTTC.

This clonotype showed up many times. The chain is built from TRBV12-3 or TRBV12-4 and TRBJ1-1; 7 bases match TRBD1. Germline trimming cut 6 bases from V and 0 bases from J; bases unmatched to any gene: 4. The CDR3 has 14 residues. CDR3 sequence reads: CASREGTVNTEAFF. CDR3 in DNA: TGTGCCAGCAGGGAAGGGACAGTGAACACTGAAGCTTTCTTT.

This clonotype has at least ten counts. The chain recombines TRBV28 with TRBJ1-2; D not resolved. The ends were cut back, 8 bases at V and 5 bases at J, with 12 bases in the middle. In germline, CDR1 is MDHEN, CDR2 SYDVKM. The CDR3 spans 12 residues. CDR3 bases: TGTGCCAGCGACGGCGAGCCGTATGGCTACACCTTC. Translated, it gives CASDGEPYGYTF.

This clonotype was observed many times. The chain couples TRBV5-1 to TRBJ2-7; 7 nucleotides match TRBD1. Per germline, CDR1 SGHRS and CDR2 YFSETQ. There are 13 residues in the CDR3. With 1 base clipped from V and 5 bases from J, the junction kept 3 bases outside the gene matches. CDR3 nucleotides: TGCGCCAGCAGCTTGACAGGGGTCCACGAGCAGTACTTC. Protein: CASSLTGVHEQYF.

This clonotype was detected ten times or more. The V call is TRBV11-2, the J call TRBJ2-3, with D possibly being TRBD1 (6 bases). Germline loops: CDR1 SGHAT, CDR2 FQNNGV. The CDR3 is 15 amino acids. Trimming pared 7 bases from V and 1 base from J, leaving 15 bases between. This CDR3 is CASNPRDTRTDTQYF. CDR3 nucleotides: TGTGCCAGCAATCCAAGGGACACCCGCACAGATACGCAGTATTTT.

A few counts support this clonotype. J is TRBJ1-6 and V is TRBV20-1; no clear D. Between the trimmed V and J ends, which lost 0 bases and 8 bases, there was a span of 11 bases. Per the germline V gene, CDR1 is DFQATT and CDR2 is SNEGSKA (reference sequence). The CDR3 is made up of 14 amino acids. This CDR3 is CSARDGRWDSPLHF. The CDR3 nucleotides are TGCAGTGCTAGAGACGGGAGGTGGGATTCACCCCTCCACTTT.